Below are 16 T cell receptor beta chains sequenced from a single sample in a study of technical replicates of blood from a handful of donors. Here immunoSEQ multiplex PCR was the method, and the copy in TCRdb shows in-frame clones only, minus some. The sample has about 98,000 clones, approximately 94% seen once. The material sequenced was T cells isolated from PBMCs. The receptors were sampled from a human donor in good health.

The V gene is TRBV19, the J gene TRBJ2-1; D perhaps matches TRBD2 (6 bases). Germline V gene lookup returns CDR1 LNHDA and CDR2 SQIVND (reference sequence). The ends were cut back, 3 bases at V and 4 bases at J, with 13 bases in the middle. This CDR3 region has 15 residues. CDR3 nucleotides: TGTGCCAGTAGTATGTCACTAGCCTCTTACAATGAGCAGTTCTTC. It encodes CASSMSLASYNEQFF. The variable domain in full, with the rest retrieved from reference TRBV19 and TRBJ2-1, is DGGITQSPKYLFRKEGQNVTLSCEQNLNHDAMYWYRQDPGQGLRLIYYSQIVNDFQKGDIAEGYSVSREKKESFPLTVTSAQKNPTAFYLCASSMSLASYNEQFFGPGTRLTVL.

The rearrangement joins TRBV9 to TRBJ2-5, with 8 positions matching TRBD1. Trimming at V came to 3 bases and at J to 1 base, leaving 5 bases not matched to a gene. CDR1 is SGDLS and CDR2 is YYNGEE in the germline V gene. The CDR3 is 15 residues long. DNA of the CDR3: TGTGCCAGCAGCGCCATGGGACAGGTCCAAGAGACCCAGTACTTC. It specifies CASSAMGQVQETQYF.

The rearrangement joins TRBV28 to TRBJ1-5; TRBD1 aligns across 9 bases. The CDR3 sequence is 16 residues long. Germline values: CDR1 MDHEN, CDR2 SYDVKM. The junction had 6 bases not matched to a gene; V was cut back by 3 bases and J by 3 bases. DNA of the CDR3: TGTGCCAGCAGTTTTAGGGGACAGGGTGTCAATCAGCCCCAGCATTTT. The encoded protein is CASSFRGQGVNQPQHF.

This chain uses TRBV7-9 with TRBJ2-3, with 11 bases matching TRBD1. Germline V gene sequence: CDR1 SEHNR, CDR2 FQNEAQ (reference sequence). The CDR3 spans 14 residues. V gave up 5 bases and J gave up 5 bases; unmatched junction bases: 3. The CDR3 nucleotides read TGTGCCAGCAGCAAGGGACAGGGGGTAGATACGCAGTATTTT. This encodes CASSKGQGVDTQYF.

The chain carries TRBV9 and TRBJ1-6, with a weak D call TRBD1 (6 bases). The CDR3 covers 16 residues. Deletions cut 0 bases from V and 5 bases from J, with 12 bases between. Looked up from germline, CDR1 is SGDLS and CDR2 is YYNGEE. The CDR3 sequence: CASSVAGGINNSPLHF. In DNA, the CDR3 is TGTGCCAGCAGCGTAGCGGGGGGCATCAATAATTCACCCCTCCACTTT.

The V call is TRBV5-4, the J call TRBJ2-3; D may be TRBD1 (5 bases). The V and J ends lost 0 bases and 3 bases respectively, with 11 bases between them. CDR1 and CDR2 (germline): SGHNT, YYREEE (reference sequence). The CDR3 loop spans 15 amino acids. The CDR3 here is CASSLEQGRTDTQYF. As DNA, the CDR3 is TGTGCCAGCAGCTTGGAGCAGGGCCGTACAGATACGCAGTATTTT.

The V gene is TRBV7-2, the J gene TRBJ2-1, with D uncertain. Per the germline V gene, CDR1 is SGHTA and CDR2 is FQGNSA. V lost 3 bases and J 0 bases, leaving 9 bases between the germline ends. The CDR3 spans 15 residues. DNA for the CDR3: TGTGCCAGCAGCTTGAACAGTAACTCCTACAATGAGCAGTTCTTC. It specifies CASSLNSNSYNEQFF.

V usage is TRBV5-1 and J usage is TRBJ2-3, with 7 bases lining up with TRBD2. The CDR3 is made up of 16 amino acids. Trimming removed 0 bases from V and 0 bases from J; junction bases left unmatched: 4. Germline V gene sequence: CDR1 SGHRS, CDR2 YFSETQ. The CDR3 sequence is CASSLVRDYSTDTQYF. In DNA, the CDR3 is TGCGCCAGCAGCTTGGTCAGGGACTACAGCACAGATACGCAGTATTTT.

The chain joins TRBV5-6 to TRBJ2-7; 9 nucleotides line up with TRBD1. V shed 6 bases and J 5 bases; nucleotides not matched to a gene: 6. The CDR3 is made up of 13 amino acids. Germline V gene lookup returns CDR1 SGHDT and CDR2 YYEEEE. CDR3 loop: CASTWDRANEQYF. CDR3 nucleotide sequence: TGTGCCAGCACCTGGGACAGGGCAAACGAGCAGTACTTC.

V usage is TRBV28 and J usage is TRBJ2-3; D is uncertain. Germline lookup yields CDR1 MDHEN and CDR2 SYDVKM. V shed 8 bases and J shed 3 bases, with 18 bases lying between them. The CDR3 length is 15 residues. The CDR3 DNA follows: TGTGCCAGCGTCTCCCGGTTTGGAGTAACAGATACGCAGTATTTT. This translates into CASVSRFGVTDTQYF.

The V call is TRBV2, the J call TRBJ2-3; perhaps TRBD1 as D (5 bases). The CDR3 runs 14 residues. CDR1 is SNHLY, CDR2 FYNNEI, per germline. V was clipped by 8 bases and J by 5 bases, with 17 bases between them. The CDR3 bases are TGTGCCAGCTTTATGTTATCAGGGTTAGATACGCAGTATTTT. Encoded protein: CASFMLSGLDTQYF.

The V call is TRBV10-2, the J call TRBJ2-1; D ambiguous. The V end was cut by 6 bases, the J end by 5 bases, with 17 bases between. This CDR3 region has 15 residues. The germline V gene encodes CDR1 WSHSY and CDR2 SAAADI. The CDR3 nucleotides are TGCGCCAGCAGCCGTATGGAGCACAAGGACAATGAGCAGTTCTTC. It is translated as CASSRMEHKDNEQFF.

This chain uses TRBV13 with TRBJ2-1; D perhaps matches TRBD2 (5 bases). The CDR3 length is 16 residues. V gave up 6 bases and J gave up 2 bases, with 17 bases separating them. Germline V gene sequence: CDR1 PRHDT, CDR2 FYEKMQ (reference sequence). The CDR3 region is CASSSSFLFPYNEQFF. CDR3 nucleotide sequence: TGTGCCAGCAGTTCTAGCTTTTTGTTCCCCTACAATGAGCAGTTCTTC. Together with reference TRBV13 and TRBJ2-1, the CDR3 gives the full variable domain: AAGVIQSPRHLIKEKRETATLKCYPIPRHDTVYWYQQGPGQDPQFLISFYEKMQSDKGSIPDRFSAQQFSDYHSELNMSSLELGDSALYFCASSSSFLFPYNEQFFGPGTRLTVL.

The rearrangement uses TRBV7-2 and TRBJ2-3, with 9 bases that match TRBD2. With 10 bases clipped from V and 4 bases from J, the junction kept 3 bases outside the gene matches. Germline lookup yields CDR1 SGHTA and CDR2 FQGNSA. This CDR3 contains 12 residues. The CDR3 coding sequence is TGTGCCAACAAGCGGGGGGCAGATACGCAGTATTTT. Encoded protein: CANKRGADTQYF.

The chain joins TRBV28 to TRBJ1-1; TRBD1 is a possible D gene (5 bases). The CDR3 extends over 13 amino acids. The germline V gene has CDR1 MDHEN and CDR2 SYDVKM. With 8 bases removed from V and 5 bases from J, the gap between germline ends came to 15 bases. The CDR3 region is CASRVSSGTEAFF. In DNA form, the CDR3 reads TGTGCCAGCCGGGTCTCATCAGGGACTGAAGCTTTCTTT.

The V gene is TRBV11-2, the J gene TRBJ1-1; D possibly corresponds to TRBD1 (5 bases). Germline CDR1 and CDR2: SGHAT and FQNNGV. V dropped 7 bases and J dropped 5 bases, with 20 bases sitting between them. This CDR3 is 15 amino acids long. The CDR3, as DNA: TGTGCCAGCACCGTTACCCCACTGGGGGGGACTGAAGCTTTCTTT. This sequence encodes CASTVTPLGGTEAFF.